The 6 T cell receptor beta chains below all came from one sample that was sequenced in a study of T cells in Graves' hyperthyroidism and ophthalmopathy. TCR beta CDR3 region amplification was performed from RNA transcripts. The TCR CDR3 first-round RT-PCR relied on the HTBI primer set. TCRdb called the multiplex PCR reads again in MiXCR, with one record for every CDR3 protein. Here the sample spans 600,000 to 750,000 distinct CDR3 sequences, approximately 15% being singletons. The sequenced sample consisted of blood. The source of these receptors is a man over 45 with Graves' hyperthyroidism.

Written as DNA, the CDR3 is TGTGCCAGCAGTTACTCTTACTGGTCCCAAAACTCCTACGAGCAGTACTTC. Translated: CASSYSYWSQNSYEQYF. This chain joins TRBV6-5 and TRBJ2-7; D is unresolved. V lost 0 bases and J lost 0, with 15 bases in between. In germline, CDR1 is MNHEY, CDR2 SVGAGI. This CDR3 contains 17 residues.

This clonotype was observed many times. V usage is TRBV2 and J usage is TRBJ2-7; the match to TRBD2 covers 13 bases. The CDR3 runs 16 residues. The V segment lost 6 bases and the J segment 4 bases; nucleotides outside the gene matches: 9. Germline V CDR1 and CDR2: SNHLY, FYNNEI. CDR3: CASRGTSGRAKYEQYF. Here the CDR3 DNA reads TGTGCCAGCAGGGGTACTAGCGGGAGGGCCAAGTACGAGCAGTACTTC.

A remark on this clonotype: It may be a read error: a sequence one base away is much more abundant. The chain employs TRBV15 and TRBJ1-1; 7 nucleotides agree with TRBD1. This CDR3 is 16 amino acids long. Trimming cost V 1 base and J 3 bases; bases outside gene matches: 8. Per germline, CDR1 LNHNV and CDR2 YYDKDF (reference sequence). The CDR3: CATSRAVGQSDTEAFF. The DNA of the CDR3 is TGTGCCACCAGCAGAGCAGTGGGACAGTCGGACACTGAAGCTTTCTTT.

CDR3: CASRRGLNPFSNTGELFF. The CDR3 DNA follows: TGTGCCAGTAGGCGGGGACTAAACCCTTTTTCGAACACCGGGGAGCTGTTTTTT. The V call is TRBV19, the J call TRBJ2-2; 7 bases map to TRBD2. The junction had 13 bases not matched to a gene; V was cut back by 6 bases and J by 0 bases. Germline V CDR1 and CDR2: LNHDA, SQIVND (reference sequence). The CDR3 contains 18 residues.

The genes are TRBV7-9 and TRBJ2-3; D gene ambiguous. The V gene lost 2 bases and the J gene lost 0 bases, with 9 bases spanning the gap. In germline, CDR1 is SEHNR, CDR2 FQNEAQ (reference sequence). The CDR3 length is 15 residues. As DNA, the CDR3 is TGTGCCAGCAGCTTAAGCGTTGTGAGCACAGATACGCAGTATTTT. Encoded protein: CASSLSVVSTDTQYF.

This clonotype was seen just once. The gene calls are TRBV27 and TRBJ2-7, with TRBD2 identical over 11 bases. The V and J ends lost 6 bases and 5 bases, in that order; junction bases with no gene match: 12. The CDR3 sequence is 16 residues long. Germline V gene data show CDR1 as MNHEY and CDR2 as SMNVEV (reference sequence). Here the CDR3 reads CASSPSRLAGFNEQYF. The DNA of the CDR3 is TGTGCCAGCAGCCCCTCCCGACTAGCGGGATTTAACGAGCAGTACTTC.